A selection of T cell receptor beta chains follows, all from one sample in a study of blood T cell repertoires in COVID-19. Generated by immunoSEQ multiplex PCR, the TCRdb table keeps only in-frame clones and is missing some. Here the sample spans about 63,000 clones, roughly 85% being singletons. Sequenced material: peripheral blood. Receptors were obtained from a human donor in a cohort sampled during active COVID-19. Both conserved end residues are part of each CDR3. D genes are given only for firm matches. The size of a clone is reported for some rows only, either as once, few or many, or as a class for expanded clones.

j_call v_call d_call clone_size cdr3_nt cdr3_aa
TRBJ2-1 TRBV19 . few TGTGCCAGTAGTATAGGATACGGGGGTGGGAATGAGCAGTTCTTC CASSIGYGGGNEQFF
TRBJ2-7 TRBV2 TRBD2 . TGTGCCAGCAAAGCTAGCGGGAGGCGAAACGAGCAGTACTTC CASKASGRRNEQYF
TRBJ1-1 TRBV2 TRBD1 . TGTGCCAGCAGTGCCCACCAGGGGGCTAGAACTGAAGCTTTCTTT CASSAHQGARTEAFF
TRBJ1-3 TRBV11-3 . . TGTGCCAGCAGCACCCAGGGTGCTGGAAACACCATATATTTT CASSTQGAGNTIYF
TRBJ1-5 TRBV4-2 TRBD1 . TGTGCCAGCAGCCTCTTCACAGGGGGCAATCAGCCCCAGCATTTT CASSLFTGGNQPQHF
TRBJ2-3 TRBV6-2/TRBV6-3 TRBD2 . TGTGCCAGCAGTCTGTCCCGGACTAGCGGGTTCCTTAGCACAGATACGCAGTATTTT CASSLSRTSGFLSTDTQYF
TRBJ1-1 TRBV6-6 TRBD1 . TGTGCCAGCAGTTCTACTTCCACAGGGGTAAACACTGAAGCTTTCTTT CASSSTSTGVNTEAFF
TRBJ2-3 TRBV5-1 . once TGCGCCAGCAGATCGGAGTGGCGCACAGATACGCAGTATTTT CASRSEWRTDTQYF
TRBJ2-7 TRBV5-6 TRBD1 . TGTGCCAGCAGCCCGGTGGGACAGGGGGCGCGGGAGCAGTACTTC CASSPVGQGAREQYF
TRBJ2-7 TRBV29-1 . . TGCAGCGTTAAACGGTTAAGCTCCGTAGTCGACGAGCAGTACTTC CSVKRLSSVVDEQYF
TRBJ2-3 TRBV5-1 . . TGCGCCAGCAGCTTTGGCCGTTCAGGAGATACGCAGTATTTT CASSFGRSGDTQYF
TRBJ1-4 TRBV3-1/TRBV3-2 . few TGTGCCAGCAGCCTCAGGGAAGGTGAAAAACTGTTTTTT CASSLREGEKLFF
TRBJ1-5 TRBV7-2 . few TGTGCCAGCAGCCCCCGGGGGAGGCCCCAGCATTTT CASSPRGRPQHF
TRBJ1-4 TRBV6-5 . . TGTGCCAGCAGTTACTCCGGACAGTATGGAGGAAAACTGTTTTTT CASSYSGQYGGKLFF
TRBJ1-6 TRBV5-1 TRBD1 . TGCGCCAGCAGCGAGGGACAGGGGAATTCACCCCTCCACTTT CASSEGQGNSPLHF
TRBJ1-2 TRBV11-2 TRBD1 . TGTGCCAGCAGCTTAGCAGGGGGCGCGGGAGGCTACACCTTC CASSLAGGAGGYTF
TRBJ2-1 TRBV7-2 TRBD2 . TGTGCCAGCAGCCCCGGGGGTACTAGCGGGGCCGGCGGAGTTGTCTTC CASSPGGTSGAGGVVF
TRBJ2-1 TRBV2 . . TGTGCCAGCAGCCGAGAGAACAGGGTAGGGCAGTTCTTC CASSRENRVGQFF
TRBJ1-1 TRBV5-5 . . TGTGCCAGCAGCTTTGACACGAACACTGAAGCTTTCTTT CASSFDTNTEAFF
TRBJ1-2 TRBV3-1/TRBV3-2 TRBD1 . TGTGCCAGCAGCCAAGGAGGGGGCTCTGGCTACACCTTC CASSQGGGSGYTF
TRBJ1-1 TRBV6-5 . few TGTGCCAGCAGTTACAGGGGGACCCTGAACACTGAAGCTTTCTTT CASSYRGTLNTEAFF
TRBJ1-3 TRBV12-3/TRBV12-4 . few TGTGCCTACGGCTCTGGAAACACCATATATTTT CAYGSGNTIYF
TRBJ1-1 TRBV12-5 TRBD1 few TGTGCTAGTGGCTTGGTAATCCCACAGGGGGCCGGGAACACTGAAGCTTTCTTT CASGLVIPQGAGNTEAFF
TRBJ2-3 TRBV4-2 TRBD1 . TGTGCCAGCAGCGAGCGACAGGGGAGCACAGATACGCAGTATTTT CASSERQGSTDTQYF
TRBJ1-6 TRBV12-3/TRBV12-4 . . TGTGCCAGCAGTCCCGGTCGAAATTCACCCCTCCACTTT CASSPGRNSPLHF
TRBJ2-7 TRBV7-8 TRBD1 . TGTGCCAGCAGCGGAAGGAGGTCAGGGGGCTTCTACGAGCAGTACTTC CASSGRRSGGFYEQYF
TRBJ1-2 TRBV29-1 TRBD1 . TGCAGCGTTGATTTGACAGGGGGCATCTATGGCTACACCTTC CSVDLTGGIYGYTF
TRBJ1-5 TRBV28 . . TGTGCCAGCAGTGGGATCCGGGGGAATCAGCCCCAGCATTTT CASSGIRGNQPQHF
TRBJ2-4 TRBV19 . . TGTGCCAGTAGTAAGAGGGATCATGAAGACATTCAGTACTTC CASSKRDHEDIQYF
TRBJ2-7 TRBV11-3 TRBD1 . TGTGCCAGCAGCCCCGACAGGGTCTACGAGCAGTACTTC CASSPDRVYEQYF
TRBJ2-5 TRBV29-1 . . TGCAGCGTTGCCCCCGGTCCTAGGGGGGAGACCCAGTACTTC CSVAPGPRGETQYF
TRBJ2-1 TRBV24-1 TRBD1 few TGTGCCACCAGTGATTCCGGGACAGGGTCCTTTAGTGAGCAGTTCTTC CATSDSGTGSFSEQFF
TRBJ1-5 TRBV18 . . TGTGCCAGCTCACCCGTTCTTGTGAGCAATCAGCCCCAGCATTTT CASSPVLVSNQPQHF
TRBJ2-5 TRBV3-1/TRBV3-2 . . TGTGCCAGCAGCAAAACCTATAGATTACCGGAGACCCAGTACTTC CASSKTYRLPETQYF
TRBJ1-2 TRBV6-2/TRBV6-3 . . TGTGCCAGCAGTTACGGAACGGGAAGGGAACTTTATGGCTACACCTTC CASSYGTGRELYGYTF
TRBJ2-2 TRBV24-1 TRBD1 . TGTGCCACCAGTGACACAGGGGGTGTAAACACCGGGGAGCTGTTTTTT CATSDTGGVNTGELFF
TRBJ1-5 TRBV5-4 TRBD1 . TGTGCCAGCAGCTTGAGGACAGGCGTTTTT CASSLRTGVF
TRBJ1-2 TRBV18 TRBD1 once TGTGCCAGCTCACTGCACGACAGGGTTGCCTATGGCTACACCTTC CASSLHDRVAYGYTF
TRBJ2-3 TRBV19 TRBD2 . TGTGCCAGTAGTACCTTAGCGGGAGGCACAGATACGCAGTATTTT CASSTLAGGTDTQYF
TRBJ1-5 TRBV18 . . TGTGCCAGCTCACGGAGCTACAGGGAGAATCAGCCCCAGCATTTT CASSRSYRENQPQHF
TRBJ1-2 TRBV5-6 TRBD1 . TGTGCCAGCACCATGACAGGGGTCTATGGCTACACCTTC CASTMTGVYGYTF